A selection of T cell receptor beta chains follows, all from one sample in a study of beta chain features in type 1 diabetes. Profiling relied on immunoSEQ multiplex PCR, and the TCRdb table lists in-frame clones only, not all of them. The sample records about 360,000 clones, roughly 12% being singletons. Sequencing used naive CD4+ T cells from blood. These receptors originate from a man aged 18-30 years in good health. CDR3s include the opening cysteine and the closing phenylalanine or tryptophan. The D gene is left open where the match is weak. Rows may omit the clone size; those that give it use once, few, many or a size class.

abundance: NA
v_gene: TRBV30
j_gene: TRBJ1-3
d_gene: NA
CDR3aa: CAWSITPGRSGNTIYF
CDR3nt: TGTGCCTGGAGTATCACCCCAGGGCGCTCGGGAAACACCATATATTTT

abundance: few
v_gene: TRBV11-2
j_gene: TRBJ2-5
d_gene: NA
CDR3aa: CASSLGARGRETQYF
CDR3nt: TGTGCCAGCAGCTTAGGTGCCAGGGGTAGGGAGACCCAGTACTTC

abundance: few
v_gene: TRBV30
j_gene: TRBJ1-1
d_gene: NA
CDR3aa: CAWNRVEGGEAFF
CDR3nt: TGTGCCTGGAACAGGGTAGAGGGTGGTGAAGCTTTCTTT

abundance: NA
v_gene: TRBV19
j_gene: TRBJ1-1
d_gene: NA
CDR3aa: CASSIEGSTEAFF
CDR3nt: TGTGCCAGTAGTATCGAAGGGAGCACTGAAGCTTTCTTT

abundance: few
v_gene: TRBV30
j_gene: TRBJ2-7
d_gene: NA
CDR3aa: CAWSASYEQYF
CDR3nt: TGTGCCTGGAGTGCCTCGTACGAGCAGTACTTC

abundance: few
v_gene: TRBV5-1
j_gene: TRBJ1-6
d_gene: NA
CDR3aa: CASSTDRPGGSPLHF
CDR3nt: TGCGCCAGCAGCACAGACAGACCGGGTGGTTCACCCCTCCACTTT

abundance: NA
v_gene: TRBV19
j_gene: TRBJ1-5
d_gene: TRBD1
CDR3aa: CASTVQGIQPQHF
CDR3nt: TGTGCCAGTACCGTACAGGGGATTCAGCCCCAGCATTTT

abundance: few
v_gene: TRBV9
j_gene: TRBJ2-5
d_gene: TRBD1
CDR3aa: CASSGTGGATETQYF
CDR3nt: TGTGCCAGCAGCGGGACAGGGGGCGCGACGGAGACCCAGTACTTC

abundance: few
v_gene: TRBV7-8
j_gene: TRBJ1-2
d_gene: TRBD1
CDR3aa: CASSTGGAASVWYGYTF
CDR3nt: TGTGCCAGCAGTACAGGGGGCGCAGCCTCTGTTTGGTATGGCTACACCTTC

abundance: few
v_gene: TRBV5-4
j_gene: TRBJ2-1
d_gene: TRBD2
CDR3aa: CASSLELAGRGEQFF
CDR3nt: TGTGCCAGCAGCCTCGAGCTAGCGGGGAGGGGGGAGCAGTTCTTC

abundance: NA
v_gene: TRBV2
j_gene: TRBJ1-1
d_gene: NA
CDR3aa: CASRRTGNTEAFF
CDR3nt: TGTGCCAGCAGACGCACGGGAAACACTGAAGCTTTCTTT

abundance: few
v_gene: TRBV5-1
j_gene: TRBJ2-5
d_gene: NA
CDR3aa: CASSLTTLAGETQYF
CDR3nt: TGCGCCAGCAGCTTAACGACGCTTGCGGGCGAGACCCAGTACTTC

abundance: few
v_gene: TRBV7-8
j_gene: TRBJ2-7
d_gene: NA
CDR3aa: CASSSRRSYEQYF
CDR3nt: TGTGCCAGCAGCTCCCGCAGGTCCTACGAGCAGTACTTC

abundance: NA
v_gene: TRBV30
j_gene: TRBJ1-3
d_gene: TRBD1
CDR3aa: CAWSSPTGQSF
CDR3nt: TGTGCCTGGAGTTCGCCGACAGGGCAATCGTTT

abundance: few
v_gene: TRBV19
j_gene: TRBJ1-2
d_gene: TRBD1
CDR3aa: CASSPSRGTGGYTF
CDR3nt: TGTGCCAGTAGCCCTTCACGGGGGACAGGTGGCTACACCTTC

abundance: NA
v_gene: TRBV18
j_gene: TRBJ2-1
d_gene: TRBD1
CDR3aa: CASSPQGQSSYNEQFF
CDR3nt: TGTGCCAGCTCACCGCAGGGACAGAGCTCCTACAATGAGCAGTTCTTC

abundance: few
v_gene: TRBV27
j_gene: TRBJ2-7
d_gene: NA
CDR3aa: CASSFPGGEQYF
CDR3nt: TGTGCCAGCAGTTTTCCAGGTGGCGAGCAGTACTTC

abundance: few
v_gene: TRBV5-1
j_gene: TRBJ2-5
d_gene: TRBD2
CDR3aa: CASSSRLAEQETQYF
CDR3nt: TGCGCCAGCAGCTCCCGACTAGCGGAACAGGAGACCCAGTACTTC

abundance: NA
v_gene: TRBV29-1
j_gene: TRBJ2-1
d_gene: TRBD2
CDR3aa: CSVAPRTGSGRANEQFF
CDR3nt: TGCAGCGTAGCCCCTCGGACAGGGAGCGGGAGGGCCAATGAGCAGTTCTTC

abundance: few
v_gene: TRBV28
j_gene: TRBJ2-7
d_gene: NA
CDR3aa: CASSPPGGAYEQYF
CDR3nt: TGTGCCAGCAGTCCCCCAGGAGGGGCCTACGAGCAGTACTTC

abundance: few
v_gene: TRBV28
j_gene: TRBJ2-1
d_gene: TRBD2
CDR3aa: CASSLVAGGKWDEQFF
CDR3nt: TGTGCCAGCAGTTTAGTAGCGGGAGGCAAATGGGATGAGCAGTTCTTC

abundance: NA
v_gene: TRBV10-3
j_gene: TRBJ1-2
d_gene: TRBD1
CDR3aa: CAISDDRDGYTF
CDR3nt: TGTGCCATCAGTGACGACAGGGATGGCTACACCTTC

abundance: NA
v_gene: TRBV27
j_gene: TRBJ2-7
d_gene: TRBD1
CDR3aa: CASRSGTGLYEQYF
CDR3nt: TGTGCCAGCAGGTCCGGGACAGGGTTATACGAGCAGTACTTC

abundance: few
v_gene: TRBV19
j_gene: TRBJ1-5
d_gene: NA
CDR3aa: CATRESGLSTQPQHF
CDR3nt: TGTGCCACCAGAGAATCGGGACTCTCGACTCAGCCCCAGCATTTT

abundance: NA
v_gene: TRBV7-2
j_gene: TRBJ2-1
d_gene: TRBD2
CDR3aa: CASTRTSGMNEQFF
CDR3nt: TGTGCCAGTACCAGGACTAGCGGGATGAATGAGCAGTTCTTC

abundance: NA
v_gene: TRBV28
j_gene: TRBJ1-5
d_gene: NA
CDR3aa: CASTKLRSNQPQHF
CDR3nt: TGTGCCAGCACAAAATTGAGGAGCAATCAGCCCCAGCATTTT

abundance: NA
v_gene: TRBV5-6
j_gene: TRBJ1-2
d_gene: NA
CDR3aa: CASSLEGDGYTF
CDR3nt: TGTGCCAGCAGCTTGGAGGGAGATGGCTACACCTTC

abundance: NA
v_gene: TRBV7-9
j_gene: TRBJ2-2
d_gene: TRBD1
CDR3aa: CASSLSRTGYTGELFF
CDR3nt: TGTGCCAGCAGCTTAAGCAGGACAGGGTACACCGGGGAGCTGTTTTTT

abundance: few
v_gene: TRBV28
j_gene: TRBJ2-7
d_gene: TRBD2
CDR3aa: CASTDVAGDNYEQYF
CDR3nt: TGTGCCAGCACCGACGTAGCGGGGGACAACTACGAGCAGTACTTC

abundance: NA
v_gene: TRBV4-2
j_gene: TRBJ2-1
d_gene: NA
CDR3aa: CASSRYSPSDEQFF
CDR3nt: TGTGCCAGCAGCCGATACTCCCCGAGCGATGAGCAGTTCTTC

abundance: NA
v_gene: TRBV9
j_gene: TRBJ2-3
d_gene: TRBD2
CDR3aa: CASSASPFKRDRQYF
CDR3nt: TGTGCCAGCAGCGCCTCCCCCTTTAAGCGGGACCGGCAGTATTTT

abundance: NA
v_gene: TRBV30
j_gene: TRBJ1-4
d_gene: NA
CDR3aa: CAWRGGWHEKLFF
CDR3nt: TGTGCCTGGAGAGGAGGTTGGCATGAAAAACTGTTTTTT

abundance: NA
v_gene: TRBV7-9
j_gene: TRBJ2-7
d_gene: NA
CDR3aa: CASSFSAYEQYF
CDR3nt: TGTGCCAGCAGCTTTTCTGCCTACGAGCAGTACTTC

abundance: few
v_gene: TRBV19
j_gene: TRBJ1-1
d_gene: NA
CDR3aa: CASRRRDGPNTEAFF
CDR3nt: TGTGCCAGTAGGCGGAGGGACGGCCCGAACACTGAAGCTTTCTTT

abundance: few
v_gene: TRBV7-2
j_gene: TRBJ1-5
d_gene: NA
CDR3aa: CASSIGGPQHF
CDR3nt: TGTGCCAGCAGCATCGGTGGGCCCCAGCATTTT

abundance: NA
v_gene: TRBV7-2
j_gene: TRBJ1-1
d_gene: NA
CDR3aa: CASSLWGGGSTEAFF
CDR3nt: TGTGCCAGCAGCTTGTGGGGGGGAGGGTCCACTGAAGCTTTCTTT

abundance: NA
v_gene: TRBV7-2
j_gene: TRBJ2-3
d_gene: NA
CDR3aa: CASSARREFMDTQYF
CDR3nt: TGTGCCAGCAGTGCGAGGAGGGAGTTCATGGATACGCAGTATTTT

abundance: NA
v_gene: TRBV18
j_gene: TRBJ2-2
d_gene: NA
CDR3aa: CASSPPGSSTGELFF
CDR3nt: TGTGCCAGCTCGCCGCCGGGAAGTAGCACCGGGGAGCTGTTTTTT

abundance: few
v_gene: TRBV14
j_gene: TRBJ1-1
d_gene: NA
CDR3aa: CASSKFGGMGTEAFF
CDR3nt: TGTGCCAGCAGCAAGTTCGGAGGCATGGGCACTGAAGCTTTCTTT

abundance: NA
v_gene: TRBV9
j_gene: TRBJ2-7
d_gene: TRBD2
CDR3aa: CASSRTSTTYEQYF
CDR3nt: TGTGCCAGCAGCCGGACTAGCACAACCTACGAGCAGTACTTC

abundance: NA
v_gene: TRBV5-1
j_gene: TRBJ2-3
d_gene: NA
CDR3aa: CASSSWGARDSGTSTDTQYF
CDR3nt: TGCGCCAGCAGCTCCTGGGGGGCCCGGGACAGTGGCACTAGCACAGATACGCAGTATTTT

abundance: NA
v_gene: TRBV30
j_gene: TRBJ2-2
d_gene: NA
CDR3aa: CAWRDTLRSGELFF
CDR3nt: TGTGCCTGGAGGGACACCCTGAGGAGCGGGGAGCTGTTTTTT

abundance: NA
v_gene: TRBV9
j_gene: TRBJ1-1
d_gene: NA
CDR3aa: CASSPPGSAEAFF
CDR3nt: TGTGCCAGCAGCCCTCCCGGGAGTGCTGAAGCTTTCTTT

abundance: NA
v_gene: TRBV19
j_gene: TRBJ2-1
d_gene: TRBD2
CDR3aa: CASSTLAGGPVDEQFF
CDR3nt: TGTGCCAGTAGTACACTAGCGGGAGGGCCTGTCGATGAGCAGTTCTTC

abundance: NA
v_gene: TRBV6-5
j_gene: TRBJ1-2
d_gene: NA
CDR3aa: CASSYSPDRANYGYTF
CDR3nt: TGTGCCAGCAGTTACTCTCCGGACAGAGCTAACTATGGCTACACCTTC

abundance: few
v_gene: TRBV7-9
j_gene: TRBJ1-5
d_gene: NA
CDR3aa: CASSLGYQGSNQPQHF
CDR3nt: TGTGCCAGCAGCTTAGGGTACCAGGGCAGCAATCAGCCCCAGCATTTT

abundance: NA
v_gene: TRBV30
j_gene: TRBJ2-7
d_gene: TRBD2
CDR3aa: CAWSVGLAAEQYF
CDR3nt: TGTGCCTGGAGTGTAGGACTAGCTGCCGAGCAGTACTTC

abundance: NA
v_gene: TRBV11-1
j_gene: TRBJ2-1
d_gene: TRBD2
CDR3aa: CASSSRGGSVDEQFF
CDR3nt: TGTGCCAGCAGCTCCCGGGGGGGGTCGGTTGATGAGCAGTTCTTC

abundance: NA
v_gene: TRBV15
j_gene: TRBJ1-6
d_gene: TRBD1
CDR3aa: CATSHHRQGRDSPLHF
CDR3nt: TGTGCCACCAGCCACCACCGACAGGGCAGGGATTCACCCCTCCACTTT

abundance: few
v_gene: TRBV10-3
j_gene: TRBJ1-1
d_gene: NA
CDR3aa: CAISESNAGNTEAFF
CDR3nt: TGTGCCATCAGTGAGTCGAATGCAGGCAACACTGAAGCTTTCTTT

abundance: few
v_gene: TRBV27
j_gene: TRBJ2-3
d_gene: NA
CDR3aa: CASSYVSDWRSTDTQYF
CDR3nt: TGTGCCAGCAGTTATGTCTCCGACTGGCGGAGCACAGATACGCAGTATTTT

abundance: NA
v_gene: TRBV19
j_gene: TRBJ2-4
d_gene: TRBD1
CDR3aa: CASSWPGQGNIQYF
CDR3nt: TGTGCCAGTAGTTGGCCGGGACAGGGCAACATTCAGTACTTC

abundance: few
v_gene: TRBV5-1
j_gene: TRBJ2-5
d_gene: TRBD1
CDR3aa: CASSRQGDETQYF
CDR3nt: TGCGCCAGCAGCAGACAGGGTGATGAGACCCAGTACTTC

abundance: few
v_gene: TRBV6-6
j_gene: TRBJ1-5
d_gene: NA
CDR3aa: CASSNRDTLPGQPQHF
CDR3nt: TGTGCCAGCAGTAACCGGGACACCCTACCGGGTCAGCCCCAGCATTTT